These 16 T cell receptor beta chains were sequenced from one sample in a study of yellow fever vaccine responses in identical twins. TCRdb reprocessed the RT-PCR reads with MiXCR, giving one entry per CDR3 protein. There are roughly 5,700 distinct CDR3 sequences in the sample; 77% occur only once, and about 2.8% lies in the top ten. The sequencing here drew on T cells from blood (PBMCs), unsorted or a sorted subset (not recorded which), taken before or after yellow fever vaccination (not recorded which). The receptors shown here come from a woman aged 18-30 years who received the yellow fever vaccine.

This chain uses TRBV11-1 with TRBJ2-7; 7 bases match TRBD1. The germline gives CDR1 SGHAT, CDR2 FQDESV (reference sequence). The CDR3 runs to 13 residues. V trimming: 5 bases; J trimming: 4 bases; junction bases outside the gene matches: 5. In nucleotides, the CDR3 is TGTGCCAGCAGCCTAGGGACAGCTTACGAGCAGTACGTC. This gives the protein CASSLGTAYEQYV.

The chain combines TRBV13 with TRBJ2-1; D is possibly TRBD1 or TRBD2 (5 bases each). CDR1 PRHDT and CDR2 FYEKMQ come from the germline V gene (reference sequence). The CDR3 is made up of 13 amino acids. Trimming shortened V by 5 bases and J by 6 bases, and 11 bases separated the two germline ends. The CDR3 DNA reads as TGTGCCAGCAGCCGGGATAGGGGCAATGAGCAGTTCTTC. It is translated as CASSRDRGNEQFF.

The CDR3 DNA follows: TGTGCCAGCAGGCCTGACCGTATTTTCCCCTATGGCTACACCTTC. It translates to CASRPDRIFPYGYTF. The chain has TRBV25-1 and TRBJ1-2; D is undetermined. The germline V and J ends were trimmed by 6 bases and 4 bases, with 18 bases remaining between them. Germline V CDR1 and CDR2: MGHDK, SYGVNS. The CDR3 consists of 15 residues.

This chain joins TRBV7-9 and TRBJ1-4; TRBD1 might be the D (6 bases). The CDR3 runs to 12 residues. Trimming stripped 6 bases from V and 13 bases from J, with 15 bases between. Germline CDR1 is SEHNR and CDR2 is FQNEAQ (reference sequence). The CDR3 bases are TGTGCCAGCAGTCCCGAACAGGGCGGACTGTTTTTT. It encodes CASSPEQGGLFF.

This chain uses TRBV2 with TRBJ2-3; D gene ambiguous. Germline V CDR1 and CDR2: SNHLY, FYNNEI. There are 13 residues in the CDR3. Trimming removed 3 bases at V and 2 bases at J, with 6 bases between. This CDR3 is CASSERNTDTQYF. The CDR3 bases are TGTGCCAGCAGTGAGCGGAACACAGATACGCAGTATTTT. The variable domain in full, with the rest retrieved from reference TRBV2 and TRBJ2-3, is EPEVTQTPSHQVTQMGQEVILRCVPISNHLYFYWYRQILGQKVEFLVSFYNNEISEKSEIFDDQFSVERPDGSNFTLKIRSTKLEDSAMYFCASSERNTDTQYFGPGTRLTVL.

The chain recombines TRBV14 with TRBJ2-2, with a tentative D call TRBD1 (6 bases). The CDR3 totals 14 residues. Trimming left V 0 bases short and J 6 bases short, with 8 bases between. Germline V gives CDR1 SGHDN, CDR2 FVKESK. In nucleotides, the CDR3 is TGTGCCAGCAGCCAAGACAGGGGTCCCGGGGAGCTGTTTTTT. This sequence encodes CASSQDRGPGELFF. Looking up the rest from reference TRBV14 and TRBJ2-2 gives the full variable domain: EAGVTQFPSHSVIEKGQTVTLRCDPISGHDNLYWYRRVMGKEIKFLLHFVKESKQDESGMPNNRFLAERTGGTYSTLKVQPAELEDSGVYFCASSQDRGPGELFFGEGSRLTVL.

The chain joins TRBV29-1 to TRBJ2-5; TRBD2 matches 11 bases. Germline lookup yields CDR1 SQVTM and CDR2 ANQGSEA. V lost 2 bases to trimming and J lost 0 bases; unmatched junction nucleotides: 2. The CDR3 spans 15 residues. As DNA, the CDR3 is TGCAGCGTTGAAAGACTAGCGGGGAACCAAGAGACCCAGTACTTC. Its translation is CSVERLAGNQETQYF.

This clonotype was counted once. The chain carries TRBV28 and TRBJ2-3; D may be TRBD2 (6 bases). Deletions cut 6 bases from V and 3 bases from J, with 16 bases between. Germline CDR1 and CDR2: MDHEN and SYDVKM. This CDR3 has 15 amino acids. CDR3 loop: CASSPGTLRTDTQYF. The CDR3 nucleotides are TGTGCCAGCAGCCCCGGGACTCTGCGAACAGATACGCAGTATTTT. The full variable domain, its missing parts supplied by reference TRBV28 and TRBJ2-3, is DVKVTQSSRYLVKRTGEKVFLECVQDMDHENMFWYRQDPGLGLRLIYFSYDVKMKEKGDIPEGYSVSREKKERFSLILESASTNQTSMYLCASSPGTLRTDTQYFGPGTRLTVL.

The rearrangement uses TRBV20-1 and TRBJ1-5; D ambiguous. The length of the CDR3 is 12 residues. CDR1 and CDR2 (germline): DFQATT, SNEGSKA (reference sequence). The germline V and J ends were trimmed by 6 bases and 6 bases, with 12 bases remaining between them. The CDR3 DNA reads as TGCAGTGCCTCGAGACAATTTCAGCCCCAGCATTTT. This encodes CSASRQFQPQHF.

This sequence joins TRBV10-1 and TRBJ2-7; no clear D gene. V was clipped by 6 bases and J by 2 bases, with 14 bases between them. The CDR3 is 14 amino acids. Germline loops: CDR1 WNHNN, CDR2 SYGVQD (reference sequence). The chain's CDR3 is CASSHRYRTYEQYF. As DNA, the CDR3 is TGCGCCAGCAGCCACAGATACCGGACCTACGAGCAGTACTTC.

V gene TRBV28 combines with J gene TRBJ2-7; 7 nucleotides line up with TRBD1. CDR1 and CDR2 from the germline V gene are MDHEN and SYDVKM. V shed 10 bases, J shed 4 bases, and the junction held 7 bases outside the gene matches. This CDR3 comprises 12 residues. The DNA of the CDR3 is TGTGCCACGTCACCACAGGGGTACGAGCAGTACGTC. Translation gives CATSPQGYEQYV.

The chain combines TRBV6-5 with TRBJ2-1, with D perhaps matching TRBD1 or TRBD2 (5 bases each). With 0 bases removed from V and 0 bases from J, the gap between germline ends came to 12 bases. The CDR3 extends over 17 amino acids. Germline V gene sequence: CDR1 MNHEY, CDR2 SVGAGI. The CDR3 reads CASSYSRDVLSYNEQFF. CDR3 DNA sequence: TGTGCCAGCAGTTACTCACGGGACGTACTCTCCTACAATGAGCAGTTCTTC.

This clonotype has only a few counts. The J gene is TRBJ2-5, the V gene TRBV2; 7 bases are a match to TRBD1. CDR1 is SNHLY, CDR2 FYNNEI, per germline. The CDR3 length is 15 residues. V lost 4 bases and J lost 7; bases outside the gene matches: 12. The CDR3 here is CASSGGQDLQGTQYF. DNA of the CDR3: TGTGCCAGCAGTGGCGGACAGGACCTACAGGGGACCCAGTACTTC.

This clonotype was seen only a few times. The chain recombines TRBV28 with TRBJ2-7, with 8 bases that match TRBD1. The CDR3 consists of 15 residues. CDR1 and CDR2 from the germline V gene are MDHEN and SYDVKM. V lost 5 bases and J lost 6; bases outside the gene matches: 12. This CDR3 reads CASSALLGQGSEQYF. The CDR3, as DNA: TGTGCCAGCAGTGCACTACTTGGACAGGGAAGCGAGCAGTACTTC. The variable domain in full, with the rest retrieved from reference TRBV28 and TRBJ2-7, is DVKVTQSSRYLVKRTGEKVFLECVQDMDHENMFWYRQDPGLGLRLIYFSYDVKMKEKGDIPEGYSVSREKKERFSLILESASTNQTSMYLCASSALLGQGSEQYFGPGTRLTVT.

This chain connects TRBV9 to TRBJ2-1; 11 bases fit TRBD2. Germline CDR1 is SGDLS and CDR2 is YYNGEE. V was pared by 3 bases and J by 3 bases, with 8 bases of the junction left unmatched. CDR3 length: 17 residues. DNA of the CDR3: TGTGCCAGCAGCGGAGCTAGCGGGAGGCTAAACTACAATGAGCAGTTCTTC. This gives the protein CASSGASGRLNYNEQFF.

The rearrangement joins TRBV18 to TRBJ1-2; maybe TRBD1 (6 bases). Trimming stripped 3 bases from V and 3 bases from J, with 11 bases between. This CDR3 spans 14 amino acids. Germline lookup yields CDR1 KGHSH and CDR2 LQKENI. Written as DNA, the CDR3 is TGTGCCAGCTCACCCGGCGGGACACACTATGGCTACACCTTC. It yields the protein CASSPGGTHYGYTF.